This T cell receptor (beta chain) was sequenced for a study of T cell repertoires in cytomegalovirus infection. Study overall: Indications came from public TCR beta signatures; they pointed to CMV infection and to a matching HLA type.

CDR3 length equals 17 residues. Germline V lookup: CDR1 SGHTA, CDR2 FQGTGA. The V gene end was trimmed by 4 bases and the J gene end by 6 bases; junction bases not matched to a gene: 15. This clonotype came up a few times. Its antigen is as yet unknown. Study-level points and caveats: What dominated the ex vivo response were HLA-C-restricted CMV-specific TCR beta clonotypes.

TCRdb called the reads again in MiXCR, with one record for every CDR3 protein. Here the sample spans roughly 140,000 distinct CDR3 sequences, roughly a quarter being singletons. The sequenced material came from PBMCs. The gene calls are TRBV7-3 and TRBJ2-3; 8 bases align to TRBD2. This clonotype originated in a human donor in good health (CMV status not recorded). Some clones in this sample may be carry-over from other donors' samples. The CDR3 region is CASSSTQAGGGGDTQYF. The CDR3 coding sequence is TGTGCCAGCAGCTCCACCCAGGCGGGAGGCGGTGGGGATACGCAGTATTTT.